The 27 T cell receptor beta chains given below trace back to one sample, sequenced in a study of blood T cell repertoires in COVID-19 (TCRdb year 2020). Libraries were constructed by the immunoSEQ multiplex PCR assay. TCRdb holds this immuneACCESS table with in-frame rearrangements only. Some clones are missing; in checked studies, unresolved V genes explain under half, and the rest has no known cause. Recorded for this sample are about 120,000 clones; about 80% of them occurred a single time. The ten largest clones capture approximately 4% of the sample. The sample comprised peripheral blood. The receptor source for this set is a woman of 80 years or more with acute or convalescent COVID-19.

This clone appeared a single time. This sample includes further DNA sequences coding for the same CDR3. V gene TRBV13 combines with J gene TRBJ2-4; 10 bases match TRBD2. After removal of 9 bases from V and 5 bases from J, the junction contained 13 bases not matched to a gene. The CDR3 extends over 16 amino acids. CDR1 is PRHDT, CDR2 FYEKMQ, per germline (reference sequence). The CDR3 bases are TGTGCCAGTAGCAGCCGGACTAGCGGAGATGAAAACATTCAGTACTTC. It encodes CASSSRTSGDENIQYF.

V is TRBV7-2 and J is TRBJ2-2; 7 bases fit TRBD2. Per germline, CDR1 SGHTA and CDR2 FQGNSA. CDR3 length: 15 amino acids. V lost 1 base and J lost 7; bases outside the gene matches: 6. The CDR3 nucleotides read TGTGCCAGCAGCTTAGAGGTTGGGGGGGACGGGGAGCTGTTTTTT. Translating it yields CASSLEVGGDGELFF.

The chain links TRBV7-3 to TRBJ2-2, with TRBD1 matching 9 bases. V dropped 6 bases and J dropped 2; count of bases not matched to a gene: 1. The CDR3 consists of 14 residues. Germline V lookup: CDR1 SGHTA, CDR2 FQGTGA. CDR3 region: CASRQGANTGELFF. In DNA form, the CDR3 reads TGTGCCAGCAGACAGGGGGCTAACACCGGGGAGCTGTTTTTT.

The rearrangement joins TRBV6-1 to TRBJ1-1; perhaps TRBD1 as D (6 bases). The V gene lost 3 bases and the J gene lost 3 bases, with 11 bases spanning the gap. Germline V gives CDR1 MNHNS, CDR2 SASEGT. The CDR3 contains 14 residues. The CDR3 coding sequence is TGTGCCAGCAGTGACAGGGGTGGAGACACTGAAGCTTTCTTT. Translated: CASSDRGGDTEAFF.

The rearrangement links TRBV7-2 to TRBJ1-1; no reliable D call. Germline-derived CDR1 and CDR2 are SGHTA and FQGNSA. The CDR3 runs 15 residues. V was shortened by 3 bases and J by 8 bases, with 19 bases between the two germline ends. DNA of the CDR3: TGTGCCAGCAGCTTTAACCGAGAAATCACCCGAGAAGCTTTCTTT. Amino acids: CASSFNREITREAFF.

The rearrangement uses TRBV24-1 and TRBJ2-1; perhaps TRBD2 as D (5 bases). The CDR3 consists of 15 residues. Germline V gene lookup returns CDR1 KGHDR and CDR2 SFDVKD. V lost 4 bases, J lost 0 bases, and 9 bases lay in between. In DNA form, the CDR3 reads TGTGCCACCAGTGACCGGGGAAGCTCCTACAATGAGCAGTTCTTC. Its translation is CATSDRGSSYNEQFF.

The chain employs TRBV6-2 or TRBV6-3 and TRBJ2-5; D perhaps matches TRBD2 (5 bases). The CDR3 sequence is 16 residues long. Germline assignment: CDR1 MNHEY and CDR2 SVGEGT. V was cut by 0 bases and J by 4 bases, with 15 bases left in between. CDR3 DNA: TGTGCCAGCAGTTACTCGCGGCTAGCCCAGAGAGAGACCCAGTACTTC. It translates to CASSYSRLAQRETQYF.

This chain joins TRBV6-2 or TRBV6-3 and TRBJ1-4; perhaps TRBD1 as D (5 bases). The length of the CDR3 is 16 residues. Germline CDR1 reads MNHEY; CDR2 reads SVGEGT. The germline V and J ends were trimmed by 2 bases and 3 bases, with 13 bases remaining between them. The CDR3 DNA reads TGTGCCAGCAGTTACCTCTTGGGGGGGTCTAATGAAAAACTGTTTTTT. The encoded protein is CASSYLLGGSNEKLFF.

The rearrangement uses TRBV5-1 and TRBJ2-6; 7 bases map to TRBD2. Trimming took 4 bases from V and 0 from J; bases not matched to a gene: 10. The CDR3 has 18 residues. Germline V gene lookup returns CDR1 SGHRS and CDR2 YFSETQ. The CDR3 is CASSPELSGNSGANVLTF. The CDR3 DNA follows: TGCGCCAGCAGCCCGGAGTTGAGCGGGAACTCTGGGGCCAACGTCCTGACTTTC.

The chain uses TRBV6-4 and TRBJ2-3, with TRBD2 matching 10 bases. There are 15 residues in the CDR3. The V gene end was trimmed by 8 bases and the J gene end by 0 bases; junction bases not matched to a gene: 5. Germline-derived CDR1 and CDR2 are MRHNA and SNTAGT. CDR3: CASSSSGGSTDTQYF. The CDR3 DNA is TGTGCCAGCTCCTCTAGCGGGGGTAGCACAGATACGCAGTATTTT.

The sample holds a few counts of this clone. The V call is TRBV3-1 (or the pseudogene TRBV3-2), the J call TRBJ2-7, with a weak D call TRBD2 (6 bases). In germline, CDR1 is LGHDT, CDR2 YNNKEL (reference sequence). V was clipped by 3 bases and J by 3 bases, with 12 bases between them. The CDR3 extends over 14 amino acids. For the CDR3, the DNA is TGTGCCAGCAGCCAGCAGACTAGTAACTACGAGCAGTACTTC. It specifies CASSQQTSNYEQYF.

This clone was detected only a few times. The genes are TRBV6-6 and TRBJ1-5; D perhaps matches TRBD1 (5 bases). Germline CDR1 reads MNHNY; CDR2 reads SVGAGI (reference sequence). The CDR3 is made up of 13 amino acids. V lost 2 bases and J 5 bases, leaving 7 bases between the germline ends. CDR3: CASSYRRDQPQHF. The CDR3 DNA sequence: TGTGCCAGCAGTTACCGCAGGGATCAGCCCCAGCATTTT.

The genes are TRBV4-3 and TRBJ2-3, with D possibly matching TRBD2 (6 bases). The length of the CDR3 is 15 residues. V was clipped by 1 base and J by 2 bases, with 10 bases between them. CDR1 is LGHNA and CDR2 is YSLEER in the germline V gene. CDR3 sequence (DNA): TGCGCCAGCAGCCAAGCCGGGGGATACACAGATACGCAGTATTTT. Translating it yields CASSQAGGYTDTQYF.

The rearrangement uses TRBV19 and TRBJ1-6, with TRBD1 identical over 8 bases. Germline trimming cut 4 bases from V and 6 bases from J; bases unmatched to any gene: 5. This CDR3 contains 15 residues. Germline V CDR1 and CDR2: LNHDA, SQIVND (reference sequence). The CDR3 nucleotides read TGTGCCAGTAGTAGCGGACAGGGCCTTAATTCACCCCTCCACTTT. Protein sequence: CASSSGQGLNSPLHF.

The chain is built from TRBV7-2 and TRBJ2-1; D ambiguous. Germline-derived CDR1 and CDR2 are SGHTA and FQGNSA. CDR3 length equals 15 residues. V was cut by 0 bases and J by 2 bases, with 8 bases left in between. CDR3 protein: CASSLAEMAYNEQFF. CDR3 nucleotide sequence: TGTGCCAGCAGCTTAGCGGAGATGGCCTACAATGAGCAGTTCTTC.

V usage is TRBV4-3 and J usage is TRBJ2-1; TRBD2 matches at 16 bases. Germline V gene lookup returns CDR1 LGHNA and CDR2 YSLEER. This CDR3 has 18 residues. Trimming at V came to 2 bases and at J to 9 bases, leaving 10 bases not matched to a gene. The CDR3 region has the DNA TGCGCCAGCAGCCAATACAAGGGACTAGCGGGGGGGTTTGGTGAGCAGTTCTTC. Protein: CASSQYKGLAGGFGEQFF.

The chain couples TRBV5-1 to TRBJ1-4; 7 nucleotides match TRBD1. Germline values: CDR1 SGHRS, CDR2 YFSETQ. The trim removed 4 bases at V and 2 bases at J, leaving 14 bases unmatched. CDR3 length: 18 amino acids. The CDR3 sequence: CASSQGIFKGATNEKLFF. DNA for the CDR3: TGCGCCAGCAGCCAAGGGATCTTCAAGGGGGCGACTAATGAAAAACTGTTTTTT. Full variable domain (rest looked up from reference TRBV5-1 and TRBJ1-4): KAGVTQTPRYLIKTRGQQVTLSCSPISGHRSVSWYQQTPGQGLQFLFEYFSETQRNKGNFPGRFSGRQFSNSRSEMNVSTLELGDSALYLCASSQGIFKGATNEKLFFGSGTQLSVL.

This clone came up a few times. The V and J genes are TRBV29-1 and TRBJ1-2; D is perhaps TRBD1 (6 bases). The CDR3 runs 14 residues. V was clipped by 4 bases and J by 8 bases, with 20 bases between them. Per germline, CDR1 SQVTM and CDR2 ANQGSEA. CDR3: CSVAMGAFNSGYTF. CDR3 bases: TGCAGCGTTGCGATGGGGGCGTTCAACAGCGGCTACACCTTC.

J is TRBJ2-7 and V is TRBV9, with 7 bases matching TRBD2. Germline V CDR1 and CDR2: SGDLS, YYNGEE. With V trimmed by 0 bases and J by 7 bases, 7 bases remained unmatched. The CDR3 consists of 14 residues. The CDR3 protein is CASSVAAGIGEQYF. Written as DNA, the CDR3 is TGTGCCAGCAGCGTAGCAGCGGGAATTGGGGAGCAGTACTTC.

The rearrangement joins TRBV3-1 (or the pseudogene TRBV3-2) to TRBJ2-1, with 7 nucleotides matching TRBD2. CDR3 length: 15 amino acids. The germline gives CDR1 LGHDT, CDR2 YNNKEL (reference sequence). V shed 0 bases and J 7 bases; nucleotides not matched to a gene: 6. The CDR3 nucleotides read TGTGCCAGCAGCCAAGAGCAGCGGGAAGGGAATGAGCAGTTCTTC. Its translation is CASSQEQREGNEQFF.

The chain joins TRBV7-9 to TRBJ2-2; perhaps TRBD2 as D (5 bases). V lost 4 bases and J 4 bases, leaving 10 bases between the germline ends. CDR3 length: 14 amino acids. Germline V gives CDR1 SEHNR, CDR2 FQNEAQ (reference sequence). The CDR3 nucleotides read TGTGCCAGCAGCTGGGCGGGCGGCACCGGGGAGCTGTTTTTT. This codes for CASSWAGGTGELFF.

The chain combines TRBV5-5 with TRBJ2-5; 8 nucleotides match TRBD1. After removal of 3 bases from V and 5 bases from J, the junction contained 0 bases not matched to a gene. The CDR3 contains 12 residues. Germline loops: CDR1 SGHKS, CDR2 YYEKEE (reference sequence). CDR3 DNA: TGTGCCAGCAGCTGGGACAGGGAGACCCAGTACTTC. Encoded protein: CASSWDRETQYF.

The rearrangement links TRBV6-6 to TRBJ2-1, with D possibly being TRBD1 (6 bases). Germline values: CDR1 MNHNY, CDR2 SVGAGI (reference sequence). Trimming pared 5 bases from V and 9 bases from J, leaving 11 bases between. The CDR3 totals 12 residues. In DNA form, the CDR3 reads TGTGCCAGCAGTCCAGGGGATCGTGAGCAGTTCTTC. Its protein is CASSPGDREQFF.

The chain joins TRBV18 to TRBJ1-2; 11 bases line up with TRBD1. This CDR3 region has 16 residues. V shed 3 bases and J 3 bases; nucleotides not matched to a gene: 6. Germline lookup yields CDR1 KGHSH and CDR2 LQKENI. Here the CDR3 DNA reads TGTGCCAGCTCACCGGGGACAGGGGGATTTGACTATGGCTACACCTTC. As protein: CASSPGTGGFDYGYTF.

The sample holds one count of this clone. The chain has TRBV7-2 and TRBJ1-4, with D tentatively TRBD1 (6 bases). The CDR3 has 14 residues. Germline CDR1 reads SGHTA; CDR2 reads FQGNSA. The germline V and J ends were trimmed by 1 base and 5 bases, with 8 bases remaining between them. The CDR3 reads CASSLGGGNEKLFF. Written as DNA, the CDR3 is TGTGCCAGCAGCTTAGGGGGGGGCAATGAAAAACTGTTTTTT.

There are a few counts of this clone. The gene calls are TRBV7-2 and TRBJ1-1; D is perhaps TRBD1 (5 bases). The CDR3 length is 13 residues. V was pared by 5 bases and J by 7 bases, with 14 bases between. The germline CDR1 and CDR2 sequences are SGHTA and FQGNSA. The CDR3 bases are TGTGCCAGCAGCGATCAGGGTATTAGTGAAGCTTTCTTT. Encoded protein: CASSDQGISEAFF.

For the CDR3, the DNA is TGTGCCAGCAGCTTGGGGACAGGGGTCTCCAATCAGCCCCAGCATTTT. Protein product: CASSLGTGVSNQPQHF. V and J are TRBV7-2 and TRBJ1-5, with TRBD1 identical over 10 bases. Germline CDR1 reads SGHTA; CDR2 reads FQGNSA. The CDR3 totals 16 residues. V lost 3 bases and J lost 3; bases outside the gene matches: 5.